This TCR beta chain was identified in a study of cytomegalovirus exposure and HLA in healthy donors. 13 Jbeta primers and 60 Vbeta primers were used for the PCR. Method: immunoSEQ multiplex PCR; TCRdb's copy keeps in-frame clones and lacks some. The sample lists 84,000 or so clones, around 77% occurring once. The CDR3 has 15 residues. V dropped 5 bases and J dropped 8; count of bases not matched to a gene: 5. Germline V CDR1 and CDR2: SNHLY, FYNNEI. In this sample, this clone turned up once. Its target is not known. Study conclusions and caveats: TCR beta V- and J-gene trimming was later associated with a missense DCLRE1C variant. Clonal expansion, a later analysis showed, was greater in HLA-associated TCR beta chains than in equally common others. Most TCR beta V segments were productive about 87% or about 30% of the time in an earlier analysis. Later on, an analysis showed TCR association rates differing by HLA locus, with DRB1 the most and HLA-C the fewest.

The chain joins TRBV2 to TRBJ2-1, with 14 bases lining up with TRBD2. This TCR was sampled from a man between 50 and 59 years old in good health and CMV-seronegative. The sample taken for sequencing was PBMCs. CDR3 bases: TGTGCCAGCAGTCCCAGACTAGCGGGGGGGTATGAGCAGTTCTTC. This gives the protein CASSPRLAGGYEQFF.